This T cell receptor beta chain was captured in a study of blood T cell repertoires in COVID-19. J gave up 10 bases and V 3 bases, and 5 bases lay outside the gene matches. CDR3 length: 14 residues. Germline V CDR1 and CDR2: SGHTS, YDEGEE. The cohort comprised adults aged roughly 18 to 100 years residing in 24 US areas. TCRdb keeps only in-frame clones here, not all; method: immunoSEQ multiplex PCR. The top ten clones hold 5% to 7% of a sample with approximately 140,000 clones, almost 85% of them seen once. Sequencing used PBMCs or T cells enriched from blood (not recorded which). The receptor was isolated from a man aged 35-49 years with acute COVID-19. This rearrangement joins TRBV5-8 to TRBJ1-6; the match to TRBD1 covers 9 bases. CDR3 residues: CASSYGQGRSPLHF. CDR3 DNA sequence: TGTGCCAGCAGCTACGGACAGGGGAGGTCACCCCTCCACTTT.